A selection of T cell receptor beta chains follows, all from one sample in a study of T cell responses to AZD1222 COVID-19 vaccine. Repertoires were generated with immunoSEQ multiplex PCR, while TCRdb's copy carries only in-frame clones and drops some. The repertoire consists of tens of thousands of clones, with 80% to 90% occurring once and the leading ten covering about 28%. The sample consisted of peripheral blood, taken 28 days after the second AZD1222 dose. The source is an adult who received the AZD1222 COVID-19 vaccine. The CDR3 runs from the conserved cysteine through the conserved F or W. The D gene is left open where the match is weak.

v_gene,j_gene,d_gene,CDR3aa
TRBV9,TRBJ2-3,.,CASSGGPDTQYF
TRBV30,TRBJ2-5,.,CAWSVRRVETQYF
TRBV7-2,TRBJ2-1,.,CASSRREASYNEQFF
TRBV3-1/TRBV3-2,TRBJ2-2,TRBD1,CASSRQGGTGELFF
TRBV30,TRBJ1-6,TRBD1,CALDSGQQNSPLHF
TRBV5-1,TRBJ1-5,.,CASSWDLGQPQHF
TRBV15,TRBJ2-5,TRBD2,CATSRERVGGPETQYF
TRBV19,TRBJ2-7,TRBD2,CASSTTSRSSYEQYF
TRBV5-5,TRBJ1-4,.,CASSRENQVNEKLFF
TRBV20-1,TRBJ2-1,.,CSAGDSYEQFF
TRBV9,TRBJ2-1,.,CASSVATRMNEQFF
TRBV9,TRBJ1-3,TRBD1,CASSKQQGAGNTIYF
TRBV27,TRBJ2-5,TRBD2,CASSPRTSGPRETQYF
TRBV15,TRBJ1-5,.,CATSRDNTGREPQHF
TRBV2,TRBJ1-2,.,CASSERGIYGYTF
TRBV30,TRBJ2-6,.,CAWSFSLHGANVLTF
TRBV5-1,TRBJ2-2,TRBD2,CASSPIAGGSTGELFF
TRBV5-1,TRBJ2-1,.,CASSLGGTEDEQFF
TRBV5-1,TRBJ2-1,.,CASGPSGPTLASYNEQFF
TRBV2,TRBJ2-7,TRBD1,CASSEPTGGNSYEQYF
TRBV28,TRBJ2-7,.,CASKLAGPLYEQYF
TRBV7-3,TRBJ2-1,TRBD1,CASSLMTGGENEQFF
TRBV11-3,TRBJ1-5,.,CASSPAMGGNQPQHF
TRBV21-1,TRBJ2-7,.,CASSKSGRLYEQYF
TRBV7-9,TRBJ2-7,.,CASSLSISYEQYF
TRBV7-2,TRBJ2-7,.,CASSLGVDYEQYF
TRBV15,TRBJ1-1,TRBD1,CATSTPTGLIQAFF
TRBV19,TRBJ1-1,TRBD1,CASSIAGTGSWNTEAFF
TRBV2,TRBJ2-7,.,CASRSDSTYEQYF
TRBV19,TRBJ2-7,.,CASKSTYRAYEQYF
TRBV11-2,TRBJ1-1,.,CASSLALGGTEAFF
TRBV11-3,TRBJ1-2,.,CASSSDRYGYTF
TRBV19,TRBJ1-5,.,CAANERENQPQHF
TRBV28,TRBJ2-7,.,CASSMVEYEQYF
TRBV28,TRBJ2-7,.,CASSSGAYEQYF
TRBV6-6,TRBJ1-3,.,CASSYSGGPGNTIYF
TRBV7-9,TRBJ2-7,.,CASSFIGEQYF
TRBV18,TRBJ1-4,.,CASSPVGAVEKLFF
TRBV21-1,TRBJ2-5,.,CASSKASGGVRETQYF
TRBV11-2,TRBJ2-7,.,CASICRPSSYEQYF
TRBV27,TRBJ2-2,TRBD2,CASSHERGGGELFF
TRBV29-1,TRBJ2-1,.,CSVEDRGNRDNEQFF
TRBV30,TRBJ2-7,TRBD1,CAWSRDSRGEQYF
TRBV7-3,TRBJ2-7,TRBD1,CASSSGQGGEQYF
TRBV5-4,TRBJ2-3,.,CASTLQATDTDTQYF
TRBV12-1,TRBJ1-2,.,CASSFADTTNYGYTF
TRBV5-1,TRBJ2-5,.,CASSSTGKETQYF